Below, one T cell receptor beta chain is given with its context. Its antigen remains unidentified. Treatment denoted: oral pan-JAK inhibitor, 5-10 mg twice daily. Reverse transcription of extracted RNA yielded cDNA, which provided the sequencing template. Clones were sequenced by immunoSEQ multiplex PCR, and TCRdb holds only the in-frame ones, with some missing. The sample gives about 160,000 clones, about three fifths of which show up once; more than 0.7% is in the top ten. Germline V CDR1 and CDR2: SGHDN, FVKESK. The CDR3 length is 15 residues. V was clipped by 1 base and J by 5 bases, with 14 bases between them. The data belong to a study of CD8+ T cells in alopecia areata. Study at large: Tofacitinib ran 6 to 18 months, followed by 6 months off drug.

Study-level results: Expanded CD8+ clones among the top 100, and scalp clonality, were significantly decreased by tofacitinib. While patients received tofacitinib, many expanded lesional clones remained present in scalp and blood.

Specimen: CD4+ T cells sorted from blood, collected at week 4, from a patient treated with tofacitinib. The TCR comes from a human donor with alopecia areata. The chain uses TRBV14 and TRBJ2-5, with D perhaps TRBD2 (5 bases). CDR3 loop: CASSQGGQPGETQYF. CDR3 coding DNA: TGTGCCAGCAGCCAAGGAGGGCAGCCTGGGGAGACCCAGTACTTC.